Each of the 15 T cell receptor beta chains below was sequenced from the same sample in a study of blood T cell repertoires in COVID-19. Profiling relied on immunoSEQ multiplex PCR, and the TCRdb table lists in-frame clones only, not all of them. The table records more than 120,000 clones, approximately 80% of them present only once. Sequences were obtained from peripheral blood. These receptors all come from a human donor in a cohort sampled during active COVID-19.

Details on this clone: The junction departs from the called germline gene at one end, perhaps through a read error. The CDR3 region has the DNA TGTGCTAGCAGCCCCAGGGCGGGGGGGACTAACGATGAGCAGTTCTTC. It specifies CASSPRAGGTNDEQFF. The chain employs TRBV7-7 and TRBJ2-1; 9 bases are shared with TRBD2. This CDR3 region has 16 residues. From germline, CDR1 is SSHAT and CDR2 FNYEAQ (reference sequence).

A few counts support this clone. The V gene is TRBV30, the J gene TRBJ1-3, with a possible D match to TRBD1 (5 bases). The ends were cut back, 0 bases at V and 2 bases at J, with 8 bases in the middle. The CDR3 has 14 amino acids. Germline lookup yields CDR1 GTSNPN and CDR2 SVGIG (reference sequence). CDR3 in DNA: TGTGCCTGGAGTGTCGGAGGGGCTGGAAACACCATATATTTT. Translation: CAWSVGGAGNTIYF.

CDR3 amino acids: CAIGGTSGSYEQYF. CDR3 coding DNA: TGTGCCATCGGGGGGACTAGCGGGTCCTACGAGCAGTACTTC. This chain links TRBV6-5 with TRBJ2-7; 12 nucleotides line up with TRBD2. Trimming at V came to 10 bases and at J to 1 base, leaving 5 bases not matched to a gene. Germline V lookup: CDR1 MNHEY, CDR2 SVGAGI. The CDR3 runs to 14 residues.

This chain links TRBV5-4 with TRBJ2-5; tentative D call: TRBD2 (6 bases). Trimming stripped 1 base from V and 3 bases from J, with 13 bases between. The germline CDR1 and CDR2 sequences are SGHNT and YYREEE (reference sequence). CDR3 length: 15 amino acids. CDR3 sequence (DNA): TGTGCCAGCAGCTTGATCGGAGGGAGCGAAGAGACCCAGTACTTC. Translating it yields CASSLIGGSEETQYF.

In this sample, this clone turned up a few times. The CDR3 nucleotides are TGTGCCAGCAGCCCCTCCGGGAGTGGCGAGCAGTACTTC. It encodes CASSPSGSGEQYF. This chain joins TRBV5-6 and TRBJ2-7; D is perhaps TRBD2 (6 bases). Trimming cost V 4 bases and J 6 bases, with 14 bases left between them. From germline, CDR1 is SGHDT and CDR2 YYEEEE. CDR3 length: 13 residues.

The genes are TRBV6-2 or TRBV6-3 and TRBJ2-2, with 11 bases that match TRBD2. The ends lost 2 bases at V and 6 bases at J; junction bases unmatched: 8. Germline values: CDR1 MNHEY, CDR2 SVGEGT. The length of the CDR3 is 17 residues. The CDR3 region has the DNA TGTGCCAGCAGTTACCCCTATAGCGGGGGGGCCCCCGGGGAGCTGTTTTTT. This sequence encodes CASSYPYSGGAPGELFF.

The rearrangement joins TRBV6-6 to TRBJ1-4; the D gene is possibly TRBD1 (5 bases). Trimming took 7 bases from V and 5 from J, leaving 11 bases between them. The CDR3 runs 13 residues. CDR1 is MNHNY and CDR2 is SVGAGI in the germline V gene (reference sequence). As DNA, the CDR3 is TGTGCCAGCATCAGGGCCCCCAATGAAAAACTGTTTTTT. This translates into CASIRAPNEKLFF.

This clone has just one count. The chain joins TRBV28 to TRBJ2-7, with 7 bases fitting TRBD1. The V gene end was trimmed by 5 bases and the J gene end by 7 bases; junction bases not matched to a gene: 8. Germline V gene sequence: CDR1 MDHEN, CDR2 SYDVKM. This CDR3 region has 13 residues. This CDR3 is CASSPDRVTEQYF. The CDR3 coding sequence is TGTGCCAGCAGTCCTGACAGGGTAACAGAGCAGTACTTC.

The rearrangement uses TRBV7-2 and TRBJ2-3; 7 positions match TRBD2. The CDR3 is 14 residues long. The trim removed 4 bases at V and 0 bases at J, leaving 1 base unmatched. Germline values: CDR1 SGHTA, CDR2 FQGNSA. CDR3 bases: TGTGCCAGCAGCTATAGCGGGAGCACAGATACGCAGTATTTT. It is translated as CASSYSGSTDTQYF.

The rearrangement links TRBV4-1 to TRBJ2-2; D might be TRBD1 (6 bases). Trimming cost V 4 bases and J 6 bases, with 21 bases left between them. The V gene's germline CDR1 is MGHRA and CDR2 YSYEKL. The CDR3 spans 17 residues. The CDR3 DNA follows: TGCGCCAGCAGCCTGACCATTGACAGGCTCCGGGCCGGGGAGCTGTTTTTT. This translates into CASSLTIDRLRAGELFF.

The rearrangement uses TRBV9 and TRBJ2-2, with D possibly being TRBD2 (5 bases). Germline V CDR1 and CDR2: SGDLS, YYNGEE. Trimming left V 0 bases short and J 5 bases short, with 14 bases between. This CDR3 contains 16 residues. In nucleotides, the CDR3 is TGTGCCAGCAGCGTAGCCCCCCTCCCGGGAACCGGGGAGCTGTTTTTT. It is translated as CASSVAPLPGTGELFF. Complete variable domain (other parts from reference TRBV9 and TRBJ2-2): DSGVTQTPKHLITATGQRVTLRCSPRSGDLSVYWYQQSLDQGLQFLIQYYNGEERAKGNILERFSAQQFPDLHSELNLSSLELGDSALYFCASSVAPLPGTGELFFGEGSRLTVL.

The V call is TRBV9, the J call TRBJ1-2, with TRBD1 as a possible D gene (6 bases). The CDR3 is 16 residues long. V was clipped by 3 bases and J by 4 bases, with 19 bases between them. Germline assignment: CDR1 SGDLS and CDR2 YYNGEE. The CDR3 DNA sequence: TGTGCCAGCAGCGCCCCCGAACCGGGGGGCCCCTATGGCTACACCTTC. Its translation: CASSAPEPGGPYGYTF.

The chain is built from TRBV21-1 and TRBJ1-1. TRBV21-1 is noted as a pseudogene. The CDR3 has 14 amino acids. CDR3 loop: CASSKGGPGTEAFF. The CDR3 DNA sequence: TGTGCCAGCAGCAAAGGGGGTCCGGGGACTGAAGCTTTCTTT.

This chain uses TRBV6-5 with TRBJ1-5; TRBD1 aligns across 8 bases. The V gene's germline CDR1 is MNHEY and CDR2 SVGAGI. The CDR3 consists of 12 residues. The ends lost 11 bases at V and 6 bases at J; junction bases unmatched: 6. The CDR3 is CAGQGYGQPQHF. CDR3 bases: TGTGCCGGACAGGGTTACGGTCAGCCCCAGCATTTT.

V and J are TRBV27 and TRBJ1-6; 9 bases match TRBD1. V was pared by 3 bases and J by 9 bases, with 6 bases of the junction left unmatched. Germline CDR1 and CDR2: MNHEY and SMNVEV (reference sequence). This CDR3 spans 15 amino acids. The CDR3 loop is CASSFYGTGSSPLHF. CDR3 coding DNA: TGTGCCAGCAGTTTCTACGGGACAGGGTCTTCACCCCTCCACTTT.